The 30 T cell receptor beta chains below all came from one sample that was sequenced in a study of cytomegalovirus exposure and HLA in healthy donors. The primer mix had 60 Vbeta and 13 Jbeta primers. Generated by immunoSEQ multiplex PCR, the TCRdb table keeps only in-frame clones and is missing some. The sample contains some 140,000 clones, less than 80% of which appear only once. The sequenced sample consisted of PBMCs. These receptors were taken from a female donor in good health and CMV-seropositive.

The table lists this clone with a few counts. The CDR3 loop is CARSLRPTGDPLYEQYF. The CDR3 DNA follows: TGTGCCAGAAGCTTGCGTCCAACAGGGGACCCTCTGTACGAGCAGTACTTC. The chain is built from TRBV5-3 and TRBJ2-7; 7 bases line up with TRBD1. TRBV5-3 has ORF status, its function being uncertain. The junction had 14 bases not matched to a gene; V was cut back by 1 base and J by 4 bases. This CDR3 comprises 17 residues.

The chain couples TRBV19 to TRBJ2-7; D possibly corresponds to TRBD1 (6 bases). Germline CDR1 reads LNHDA; CDR2 reads SQIVND (reference sequence). The V end lost 4 bases, the J end lost 2 bases, and 12 bases lay between the germline ends. This CDR3 has 14 residues. CDR3 loop: CASSTQGPPYEQYF. The CDR3 bases are TGTGCCAGTAGTACCCAGGGGCCCCCCTACGAGCAGTACTTC.

The J gene is TRBJ1-5, the V gene TRBV5-5, with D hard to call. The CDR3 length is 15 residues. Germline values: CDR1 SGHKS, CDR2 YYEKEE (reference sequence). Trimming left V 1 base short and J 3 bases short, with 11 bases between. CDR3 residues: CASSLNVQNNQPQHF. The CDR3 DNA reads as TGTGCCAGCAGCTTGAACGTACAGAACAATCAGCCCCAGCATTTT.

This sequence joins TRBV5-1 and TRBJ2-2; D remains ambiguous. V lost 5 bases and J 0 bases, leaving 11 bases between the germline ends. Germline-derived CDR1 and CDR2 are SGHRS and YFSETQ. This CDR3 has 15 residues. The CDR3 region is CASSQPAANTGELFF. The CDR3 DNA sequence: TGCGCCAGCAGTCAGCCTGCGGCGAACACCGGGGAGCTGTTTTTT.

The genes are TRBV19 and TRBJ1-5; the match to TRBD1 covers 11 bases. This CDR3 contains 15 residues. The junction had 8 bases not matched to a gene; V was cut back by 8 bases and J by 5 bases. Germline V gene sequence: CDR1 LNHDA, CDR2 SQIVND (reference sequence). CDR3 loop: CASRSGQGEDQPQHF. CDR3 DNA sequence: TGTGCCAGTCGATCGGGACAGGGGGAAGATCAGCCCCAGCATTTT.

This rearrangement joins TRBV10-1 to TRBJ2-7; D uncertain. The germline gives CDR1 WNHNN, CDR2 SYGVQD (reference sequence). This CDR3 comprises 13 residues. The ends were cut back, 0 bases at V and 4 bases at J, with 7 bases in the middle. DNA for the CDR3: TGCGCCAGCAGTGAGTCGCCCGGGTACGAGCAGTACTTC. This sequence encodes CASSESPGYEQYF.

This clone has more than one count but fewer than ten. V is TRBV4-1 and J is TRBJ2-2; 7 bases align to TRBD1. Germline-derived CDR1 and CDR2 are MGHRA and YSYEKL. The length of the CDR3 is 15 residues. V gave up 0 bases and J gave up 6 bases; unmatched junction bases: 4. CDR3 protein: CASSQDRQGAGELFF. For the CDR3, the DNA is TGCGCCAGCAGCCAAGATCGGCAGGGGGCCGGGGAGCTGTTTTTT.

The chain couples TRBV18 to TRBJ2-3; 13 bases map to TRBD2. CDR3 length equals 16 residues. CDR1 KGHSH and CDR2 LQKENI come from the germline V gene. V shed 4 bases, J shed 4 bases, and the junction held 5 bases outside the gene matches. The CDR3 nucleotides are TGTGCCAGCTCACTGGGACTAGCGGGATCGGCAGATACGCAGTATTTT. As protein: CASSLGLAGSADTQYF.

The chain is built from TRBV18 and TRBJ2-7; maybe TRBD1 (5 bases). The CDR3 totals 16 residues. The ends were cut back, 0 bases at V and 0 bases at J, with 12 bases in the middle. CDR1 and CDR2 from the germline V gene are KGHSH and LQKENI. The CDR3 nucleotides read TGTGCCAGCTCACCACCGAACAGGATCACCTCCTACGAGCAGTACTTC. Translating gives CASSPPNRITSYEQYF.

This clone has a handful of counts. The chain recombines TRBV6-1 with TRBJ2-7; D perhaps matches TRBD2 (5 bases). The germline gives CDR1 MNHNS, CDR2 SASEGT. The CDR3 contains 14 residues. The V gene lost 8 bases and the J gene lost 3 bases, with 17 bases spanning the gap. The CDR3 protein is CASLMTGEGYEQYF. In nucleotides, the CDR3 is TGTGCCAGCCTGATGACCGGGGAAGGCTACGAGCAGTACTTC.

V gene TRBV14 combines with J gene TRBJ1-2; TRBD1 is a possible D gene (6 bases). V was trimmed by 4 bases and J by 5 bases, leaving 11 bases between them. CDR1 and CDR2 (germline): SGHDN, FVKESK. This CDR3 has 13 amino acids. CDR3: CASSRDKLYGYTF. DNA of the CDR3: TGTGCCAGCAGCCGGGACAAACTATATGGCTACACCTTC.

V usage is TRBV5-1 and J usage is TRBJ2-5, with 11 bases identical to TRBD1. The length of the CDR3 is 16 residues. Per the germline V gene, CDR1 is SGHRS and CDR2 is YFSETQ. J gave up 4 bases and V 0 bases, and 5 bases lay outside the gene matches. The CDR3 sequence: CASSLAKGQGVETQYF. DNA for the CDR3: TGCGCCAGCAGCTTGGCCAAGGGACAGGGGGTAGAGACCCAGTACTTC. Together with reference TRBV5-1 and TRBJ2-5, the CDR3 gives the full variable domain: KAGVTQTPRYLIKTRGQQVTLSCSPISGHRSVSWYQQTPGQGLQFLFEYFSETQRNKGNFPGRFSGRQFSNSRSEMNVSTLELGDSALYLCASSLAKGQGVETQYFGPGTRLLVL.

The rearrangement links TRBV11-2 to TRBJ2-7; TRBD2 matches 10 bases. The CDR3 is made up of 14 amino acids. The ends lost 4 bases at V and 3 bases at J; junction bases unmatched: 3. CDR1 is SGHAT and CDR2 is FQNNGV in the germline V gene. The CDR3 region has the DNA TGTGCCAGCAGCTCACTAGCGGGGCGCTACGAGCAGTACTTC. Translation gives CASSSLAGRYEQYF.

The chain recombines TRBV5-1 with TRBJ2-3, with 8 nucleotides matching TRBD2. Germline V gene sequence: CDR1 SGHRS, CDR2 YFSETQ. The CDR3 length is 18 residues. The V gene end was trimmed by 4 bases and the J gene end by 1 base; junction bases not matched to a gene: 14. The DNA of the CDR3 is TGCGCCAGCAGCCGCCAAGGGGTAACTAGCGGCCGCACAGATACGCAGTATTTT. Translated, it gives CASSRQGVTSGRTDTQYF. Supplemented by reference TRBV5-1 and TRBJ2-3, the full variable domain reads KAGVTQTPRYLIKTRGQQVTLSCSPISGHRSVSWYQQTPGQGLQFLFEYFSETQRNKGNFPGRFSGRQFSNSRSEMNVSTLELGDSALYLCASSRQGVTSGRTDTQYFGPGTRLTVL.

In its sample, this clone was seen a few times. The chain employs TRBV5-6 and TRBJ2-7, with 10 bases lining up with TRBD2. The CDR3 contains 14 residues. Germline CDR1 SGHDT, CDR2 YYEEEE. V lost 2 bases to trimming and J lost 3 bases; unmatched junction nucleotides: 2. The CDR3 region is CASSFLAGDYEQYF. The CDR3 DNA sequence: TGTGCCAGCAGCTTCCTAGCGGGGGACTACGAGCAGTACTTC.

This clone was observed a single time. The rearrangement links TRBV13 to TRBJ1-1, with D possibly being TRBD1 (5 bases). The CDR3 loop spans 14 amino acids. With 5 bases removed from V and 5 bases from J, the gap between germline ends came to 15 bases. CDR1 and CDR2 (germline): PRHDT, FYEKMQ (reference sequence). This CDR3 is CASSPGGRRTEAFF. For the CDR3, the DNA is TGTGCCAGCAGCCCCGGGGGACGCCGGACTGAAGCTTTCTTT.

V is TRBV5-6 and J is TRBJ2-5; no firm D call. V lost 0 bases and J 0 bases, leaving 9 bases between the germline ends. The CDR3 consists of 15 residues. The germline gives CDR1 SGHDT, CDR2 YYEEEE. For the CDR3, the DNA is TGTGCCAGCAGCTTGGTGACAAGTTACCAAGAGACCCAGTACTTC. It codes for CASSLVTSYQETQYF. Full variable domain (missing parts from reference TRBV5-6 and TRBJ2-5): DAGVTQSPTHLIKTRGQQVTLRCSPKSGHDTVSWYQQALGQGPQFIFQYYEEEERQRGNFPDRFSGHQFPNYSSELNVNALLLGDSALYLCASSLVTSYQETQYFGPGTRLLVL.

The genes are TRBV5-1 and TRBJ2-7, with D possibly being TRBD1 (5 bases). CDR3 length equals 14 residues. Germline V CDR1 and CDR2: SGHRS, YFSETQ. Deletions cut 2 bases from V and 0 bases from J, with 9 bases between. DNA for the CDR3: TGCGCCAGCAGCTTAACGACAGTCTCCTACGAGCAGTACTTC. Protein: CASSLTTVSYEQYF.

The chain is built from TRBV2 and TRBJ1-5; TRBD1 agrees at 9 bases. Trimming at V came to 5 bases and at J to 0 bases, leaving 11 bases not matched to a gene. The CDR3 loop spans 18 amino acids. Germline V CDR1 and CDR2: SNHLY, FYNNEI. CDR3 amino acids: CASSTGQGRGYSNQPQHF. The CDR3 bases are TGTGCCAGCAGTACGGGACAGGGTAGGGGATATAGCAATCAGCCCCAGCATTTT.

The rearrangement uses TRBV5-1 and TRBJ2-1; D is ambiguous. The CDR3 loop spans 15 amino acids. The germline V gene encodes CDR1 SGHRS and CDR2 YFSETQ. Between the trimmed V and J ends, which lost 7 bases and 4 bases, there was a span of 18 bases. The CDR3 here is CASRADLGTYNEQFF. CDR3 sequence (DNA): TGCGCCAGCCGCGCAGACTTAGGTACATACAATGAGCAGTTCTTC.

This chain links TRBV23-1 with TRBJ2-7; 10 positions agree with TRBD1. TRBV23-1 is an ORF, and what it does is uncertain. Trimming removed 9 bases from V and 2 bases from J; junction bases left unmatched: 1. The CDR3 is made up of 12 amino acids. CDR3 DNA sequence: TGCGCCAGGGGGACAGGGGCCTACGAGCAGTACTTC. It translates to CARGTGAYEQYF.

This clone was found a few times. The V gene is TRBV5-1, the J gene TRBJ1-1, with 7 nucleotides matching TRBD1. This CDR3 is built from 17 residues. Germline lookup yields CDR1 SGHRS and CDR2 YFSETQ. The V segment lost 0 bases and the J segment 0 bases; nucleotides outside the gene matches: 8. The CDR3 DNA sequence: TGCGCCAGCAGCTTGGGGCTGACAGGGACAATGAACACTGAAGCTTTCTTT. Translation: CASSLGLTGTMNTEAFF.

A few counts support this clone. This chain connects TRBV7-7 to TRBJ2-7, with 7 nucleotides matching TRBD1. CDR1 and CDR2 from the germline V gene are SSHAT and FNYEAQ (reference sequence). The ends lost 5 bases at V and 4 bases at J; junction bases unmatched: 2. CDR3 length: 12 amino acids. The CDR3 region is CASSPTGYEQYF. The CDR3 nucleotides read TGTGCCAGCAGCCCGACAGGGTACGAGCAGTACTTC.

This clone showed up just a few times. The chain employs TRBV25-1 and TRBJ2-1, with TRBD1 matching over 7 bases. The CDR3 runs 14 residues. Germline-derived CDR1 and CDR2 are MGHDK and SYGVNS. The trim removed 5 bases at V and 4 bases at J, leaving 5 bases unmatched. CDR3 in DNA: TGTGCCAGCAGTTCGGCAGGGGGTTACAATGAGCAGTTCTTC. The encoded protein is CASSSAGGYNEQFF.

This clone occurred a few times. This chain joins TRBV10-2 and TRBJ2-5; D is possibly TRBD2 (5 bases). Trimming cost V 8 bases and J 5 bases, with 21 bases left between them. The CDR3 runs 15 residues. Germline V gene data show CDR1 as WSHSY and CDR2 as SAAADI. The CDR3 spells CASASERASSETQYF. CDR3 coding DNA: TGCGCCAGCGCTTCTGAGAGGGCATCGAGTGAGACCCAGTACTTC.

The chain uses TRBV2 and TRBJ2-5, with 10 positions matching TRBD2. CDR1 is SNHLY and CDR2 is FYNNEI in the germline V gene. There are 14 residues in the CDR3. After removal of 3 bases from V and 6 bases from J, the junction contained 4 bases not matched to a gene. The CDR3 here is CASSELAGAKTQYF. In DNA form, the CDR3 reads TGTGCCAGCAGTGAGCTAGCGGGAGCGAAGACCCAGTACTTC.

This clone has a handful of counts. The V and J genes are TRBV6-5 and TRBJ2-1, with D possibly being TRBD1 (5 bases). Germline V CDR1 and CDR2: MNHEY, SVGAGI. Trimming stripped 4 bases from V and 8 bases from J, with 15 bases between. The CDR3 has 14 amino acids. CDR3 DNA sequence: TGTGCCAGCAGTTTGGTAGCTCTCAGGGATGAGCAGTTCTTC. Translating gives CASSLVALRDEQFF.

The V and J genes are TRBV18 and TRBJ1-5; 11 nucleotides agree with TRBD1. Trimming took 1 base from V and 6 from J; bases not matched to a gene: 2. There are 15 residues in the CDR3. CDR1 KGHSH and CDR2 LQKENI come from the germline V gene. CDR3 bases: TGTGCCAGCTCACCACGGGGACAGGGGGGTCAGCCCCAGCATTTT. It encodes CASSPRGQGGQPQHF.

The chain uses TRBV19 and TRBJ2-2; maybe TRBD2 (6 bases). The CDR3 totals 14 residues. Germline lookup yields CDR1 LNHDA and CDR2 SQIVND (reference sequence). Trimming cost V 8 bases and J 7 bases, with 17 bases left between them. The CDR3 spells CASDRDSWGGELFF. CDR3 nucleotide sequence: TGTGCCAGTGACCGGGACTCTTGGGGCGGGGAGCTGTTTTTT.

The gene calls are TRBV5-1 and TRBJ2-5, with 10 bases fitting TRBD2. Germline trimming cut 1 base from V and 3 bases from J; bases unmatched to any gene: 9. CDR3 length: 17 amino acids. CDR1 is SGHRS and CDR2 is YFSETQ in the germline V gene. The CDR3 DNA sequence: TGCGCCAGCAGCTTGACTGCAGCGGGAGGGGCAAAAGAGACCCAGTACTTC. As protein: CASSLTAAGGAKETQYF.